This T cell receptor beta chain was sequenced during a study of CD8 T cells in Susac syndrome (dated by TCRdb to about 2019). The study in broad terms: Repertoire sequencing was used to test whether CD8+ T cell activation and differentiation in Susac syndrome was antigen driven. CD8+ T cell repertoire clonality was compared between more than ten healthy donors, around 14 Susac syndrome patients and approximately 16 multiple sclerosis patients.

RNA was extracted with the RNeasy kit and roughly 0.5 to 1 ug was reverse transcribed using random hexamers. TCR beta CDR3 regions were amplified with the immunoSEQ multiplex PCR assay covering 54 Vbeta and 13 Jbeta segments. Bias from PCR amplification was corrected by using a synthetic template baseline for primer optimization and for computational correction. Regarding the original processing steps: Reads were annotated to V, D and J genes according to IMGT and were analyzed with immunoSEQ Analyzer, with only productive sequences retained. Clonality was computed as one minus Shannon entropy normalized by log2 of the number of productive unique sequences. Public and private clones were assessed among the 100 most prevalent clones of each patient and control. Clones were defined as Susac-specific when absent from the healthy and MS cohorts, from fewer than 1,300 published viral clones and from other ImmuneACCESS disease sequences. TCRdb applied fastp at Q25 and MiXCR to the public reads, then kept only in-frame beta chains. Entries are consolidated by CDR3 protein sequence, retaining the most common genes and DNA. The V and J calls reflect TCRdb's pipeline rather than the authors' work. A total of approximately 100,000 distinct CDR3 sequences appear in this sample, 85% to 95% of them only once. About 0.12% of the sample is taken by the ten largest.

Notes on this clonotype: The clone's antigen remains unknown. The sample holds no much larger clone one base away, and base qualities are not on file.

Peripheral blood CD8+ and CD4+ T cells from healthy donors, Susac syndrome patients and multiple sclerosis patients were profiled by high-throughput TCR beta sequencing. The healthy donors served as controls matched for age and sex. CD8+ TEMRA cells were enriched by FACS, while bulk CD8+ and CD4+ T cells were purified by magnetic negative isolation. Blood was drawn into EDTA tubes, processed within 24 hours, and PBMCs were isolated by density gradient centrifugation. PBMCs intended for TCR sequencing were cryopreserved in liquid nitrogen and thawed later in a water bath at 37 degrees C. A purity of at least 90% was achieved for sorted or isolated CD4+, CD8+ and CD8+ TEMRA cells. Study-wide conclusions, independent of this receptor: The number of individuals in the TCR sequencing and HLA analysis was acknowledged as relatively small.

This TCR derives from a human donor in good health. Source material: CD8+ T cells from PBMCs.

CDR3 loop: CAWTLSSAALGEAFF. The nucleotide sequence reads as follows: TGTGCCTGGACCCTATCGTCCGCGGCGCTGGGTGAAGCTTTCTTT. The rearranged chain carries TRBV30 and TRBJ1-1, with no confident D gene call. Sequences GTSNPN (CDR1) and SVGIG (CDR2) are obtained from the germline V gene (reference sequence). The CDR3 numbers 15 residues from cysteine through phenylalanine. Only the CDR3 portion is preserved as DNA: 45 bases, with reading frame beginning at the first base. The V end loses 4 bases and the J end loses 7 bases, and a stretch of 22 bases separates them.